These 27 T cell receptor beta chains were all obtained from the same sample, sequenced in a study of T-cell reconstitution after alpha-beta-depleted transplantation in children (TCRdb year 2016). Receptor libraries were prepared by PCR. The data were produced on an Illumina HiSeq 2500. TCR library preparation used molecular barcoding, with unique molecular identifiers applied to normalize quantification of the TCRbeta repertoire. Using fastp trimming at Q25 and MiXCR clonotype assembly, TCRdb reanalyzed the public sequencing data and kept in-frame beta chains. Each entry merges the rows of one CDR3 protein and shows their most common DNA and genes. The sample table shows about 270,000 distinct CDR3 sequences, and nearly 10% are seen once. The ten largest make up roughly a tenth of the sample. The sample in question was PBMCs from the stem cell graft donor, obtained from the stem cell graft. The receptors come from a human donor who donated a stem cell graft to a child with SCID.

This clonotype was found a few times. The rearrangement joins TRBV9 to TRBJ2-5; 11 bases line up with TRBD2. The V segment lost 0 bases and the J segment 4 bases; nucleotides outside the gene matches: 8. CDR1 is SGDLS and CDR2 is YYNGEE in the germline V gene. This CDR3 comprises 17 residues. The DNA of the CDR3 is TGTGCCAGCAGCGTAGGCGATAGCGGGGGGGTTGGAGAGACCCAGTACTTC. Translating gives CASSVGDSGGVGETQYF.

This clonotype was counted ten times or more. The chain uses TRBV5-6 and TRBJ2-1; TRBD2 aligns across 9 bases. CDR1 and CDR2 from the germline V gene are SGHDT and YYEEEE. Unmatched junction bases numbered 4, after V lost 2 bases and J lost 4 bases. The CDR3 is 15 residues long. The chain's CDR3 is CASSFGGGAYNEQFF. The CDR3 DNA follows: TGTGCCAGCAGCTTCGGCGGGGGGGCTTACAATGAGCAGTTCTTC.

This clonotype has just a few counts. V usage is TRBV4-1 and J usage is TRBJ1-2, with unresolved D. The CDR3 is made up of 14 amino acids. The V end was cut by 3 bases, the J end by 3 bases, with 11 bases between. CDR1 and CDR2 (germline): MGHRA, YSYEKL. The CDR3 nucleotides are TGCGCCAGCAGCCATTTAACAGAAGACTATGGCTACACCTTC. It specifies CASSHLTEDYGYTF.

The J gene is TRBJ2-3, the V gene TRBV9, with 8 bases matching TRBD2. Germline lookup yields CDR1 SGDLS and CDR2 YYNGEE. Trimming took 3 bases from V and 3 from J; bases not matched to a gene: 6. The CDR3 spans 15 residues. The CDR3 protein is CASSARGGRTDTQYF. CDR3 sequence (DNA): TGTGCCAGCAGCGCTCGGGGGGGCCGAACAGATACGCAGTATTTT. Full variable domain (remainder filled in from reference TRBV9 and TRBJ2-3): DSGVTQTPKHLITATGQRVTLRCSPRSGDLSVYWYQQSLDQGLQFLIQYYNGEERAKGNILERFSAQQFPDLHSELNLSSLELGDSALYFCASSARGGRTDTQYFGPGTRLTVL.

This clonotype occurred a few times. The rearrangement uses TRBV20-1 and TRBJ2-3; D remains ambiguous. Germline lookup yields CDR1 DFQATT and CDR2 SNEGSKA (reference sequence). The V end lost 3 bases, the J end lost 0 bases, and 10 bases lay between the germline ends. This CDR3 is built from 14 residues. CDR3 sequence: CSASRPTSTDTQYF. The CDR3 DNA follows: TGCAGTGCTAGTCGACCGACTAGCACAGATACGCAGTATTTT.

The chain combines TRBV5-6 with TRBJ2-1; a possible D gene is TRBD2 (7 bases). The germline V gene encodes CDR1 SGHDT and CDR2 YYEEEE. This CDR3 contains 15 residues. The germline V and J ends were trimmed by 2 bases and 4 bases, with 13 bases remaining between them. The CDR3 reads CASSLRGAPYNEQFF. DNA for the CDR3: TGTGCCAGCAGCTTACGGGGGGCCCCATACAATGAGCAGTTCTTC.

This clonotype appeared a few times. The V call is TRBV5-1, the J call TRBJ2-1; possibly TRBD1 or TRBD2 for D (7 bases each). The CDR3 contains 14 residues. V was clipped by 4 bases and J by 9 bases, with 17 bases between them. The germline CDR1 and CDR2 sequences are SGHRS and YFSETQ. As DNA, the CDR3 is TGCGCCAGCAGCGAGACAGCAGGGGGGGGTGAGCAGTTCTTC. Amino acid sequence: CASSETAGGGEQFF.

This clonotype was seen more than once but under ten times. The chain couples TRBV20-1 to TRBJ2-7; 10 nucleotides align to TRBD1. Germline CDR1 DFQATT, CDR2 SNEGSKA (reference sequence). CDR3 length equals 14 residues. The junction had 5 bases not matched to a gene; V was cut back by 6 bases and J by 0 bases. The CDR3 here is CSATDRGDSYEQYF. The CDR3 DNA reads as TGCAGTGCCACGGACAGGGGGGACTCCTACGAGCAGTACTTC.

This rearrangement joins TRBV7-8 to TRBJ2-1; 9 positions match TRBD2. V lost 5 bases to trimming and J lost 12 bases; unmatched junction nucleotides: 23. Germline V gene lookup returns CDR1 SGHVS and CDR2 FQNEAQ. The CDR3 has 18 amino acids. CDR3 sequence (DNA): TGTGCCAGCAGCCCAGAGGTGGTGGGGCTAGCGGGGTACTCGGGGCAGTTCTTC. Its translation is CASSPEVVGLAGYSGQFF.

The chain combines TRBV27 with TRBJ1-2, with 7 bases identical to TRBD1. Germline loops: CDR1 MNHEY, CDR2 SMNVEV (reference sequence). Trimming took 5 bases from V and 5 from J; bases not matched to a gene: 8. This CDR3 region has 14 residues. CDR3 region: CASSTSGTAYGYTF. DNA for the CDR3: TGTGCCAGCAGTACCTCCGGGACAGCATATGGCTACACCTTC.

The chain joins TRBV27 to TRBJ2-5; D possibly corresponds to TRBD1 (6 bases). CDR1 and CDR2 from the germline V gene are MNHEY and SMNVEV (reference sequence). The V gene lost 2 bases and the J gene lost 5 bases, with 12 bases spanning the gap. CDR3 size: 14 residues. CDR3 sequence: CASSLVGAGETQYF. In DNA, the CDR3 is TGTGCCAGCAGTTTAGTGGGGGCGGGTGAGACCCAGTACTTC.

V gene TRBV5-1 combines with J gene TRBJ1-6, with unresolved D. Trimming cost V 0 bases and J 7 bases, with 8 bases left between them. Germline V gene lookup returns CDR1 SGHRS and CDR2 YFSETQ. The CDR3 runs to 14 residues. The CDR3 sequence: CASSLAFGNSPLHF. The CDR3 nucleotides read TGCGCCAGCAGCTTGGCCTTTGGAAATTCACCCCTCCACTTT. Drawing the rest from reference TRBV5-1 and TRBJ1-6, the complete variable domain is KAGVTQTPRYLIKTRGQQVTLSCSPISGHRSVSWYQQTPGQGLQFLFEYFSETQRNKGNFPGRFSGRQFSNSRSEMNVSTLELGDSALYLCASSLAFGNSPLHFGNGTRLTVT.

There are many counts of this clonotype. This sequence joins TRBV12-3 or TRBV12-4 and TRBJ2-1, with D unresolved. V lost 3 bases to trimming and J lost 8 bases, with 8 bases between them. This CDR3 comprises 12 residues. The CDR3 DNA follows: TGTGCCAGCAGTTTTGTAAGGGATGAGCAGTTCTTC. It translates to CASSFVRDEQFF.

The chain links TRBV29-1 to TRBJ1-1; a weak D match, TRBD1 (5 bases). Germline CDR1 and CDR2: SQVTM and ANQGSEA. The CDR3 covers 13 residues. V was cut by 6 bases and J by 3 bases, with 14 bases left in between. The CDR3 DNA follows: TGCAGCGTCCGGGACCGGTTGGACACTGAAGCTTTCTTT. Its translation: CSVRDRLDTEAFF. The full variable domain, rest sourced from reference TRBV29-1 and TRBJ1-1, is SAVISQKPSRDICQRGTSLTIQCQVDSQVTMMFWYRQQPGQSLTLIATANQGSEATYESGFVIDKFPISRPNLTFSTLTVSNMSPEDSSIYLCSVRDRLDTEAFFGQGTRLTVV.

The V call is TRBV5-1, the J call TRBJ1-5; 9 positions agree with TRBD1. V dropped 4 bases and J dropped 2; count of bases not matched to a gene: 7. Germline lookup yields CDR1 SGHRS and CDR2 YFSETQ. There are 16 residues in the CDR3. The CDR3 spells CASSDRDRVGNQPQHF. CDR3 bases: TGCGCCAGCAGCGACCGGGACAGGGTCGGCAATCAGCCCCAGCATTTT. The entire variable domain, with the rest obtained from reference TRBV5-1 and TRBJ1-5, is as follows: KAGVTQTPRYLIKTRGQQVTLSCSPISGHRSVSWYQQTPGQGLQFLFEYFSETQRNKGNFPGRFSGRQFSNSRSEMNVSTLELGDSALYLCASSDRDRVGNQPQHFGDGTRLSIL.

This clonotype appeared many times. The V gene is TRBV29-1, the J gene TRBJ2-1; no definite D call. Per the germline V gene, CDR1 is SQVTM and CDR2 is ANQGSEA. The CDR3 extends over 12 amino acids. The V and J ends lost 6 bases and 7 bases respectively, with 13 bases between them. The CDR3 bases are TGCAGCGTGGATCCCTCCGGGAATGAGCAGTTCTTC. This codes for CSVDPSGNEQFF.

The chain employs TRBV5-1 and TRBJ2-2; 7 positions agree with TRBD1. This CDR3 region has 16 residues. Germline lookup yields CDR1 SGHRS and CDR2 YFSETQ. Trimming took 0 bases from V and 0 from J; bases not matched to a gene: 2. Here the CDR3 reads CASSLGDSANTGELFF. CDR3 bases: TGCGCCAGCAGCTTGGGGGACAGCGCGAACACCGGGGAGCTGTTTTTT. Drawing the rest from reference TRBV5-1 and TRBJ2-2, the complete variable domain is KAGVTQTPRYLIKTRGQQVTLSCSPISGHRSVSWYQQTPGQGLQFLFEYFSETQRNKGNFPGRFSGRQFSNSRSEMNVSTLELGDSALYLCASSLGDSANTGELFFGEGSRLTVL.

The sample holds a few counts of this clonotype. CDR3 amino acids: CASSFRGGGVSDTQYF. In DNA, the CDR3 is TGTGCCAGCAGCTTCCGCGGCGGGGGGGTATCAGATACGCAGTATTTT. The rearrangement uses TRBV9 and TRBJ2-3; 9 bases align to TRBD2. CDR1 SGDLS and CDR2 YYNGEE come from the germline V gene. V was pared by 4 bases and J by 4 bases, with 10 bases of the junction left unmatched. The CDR3 extends over 16 amino acids.

Comments on this clonotype: One end of the junction is discordant with germline, which a read error may explain. The chain employs TRBV5-1 and TRBJ2-2; 10 bases are a match to TRBD1. The CDR3 has 14 amino acids. Germline CDR1 and CDR2: SGHRS and YFSETQ. CDR3 bases: TGCGCCAGCGAAGACAGGGGGCAGACCGTGGAGCTGTTTTTT. It encodes CASEDRGQTVELFF.

This clonotype has only a few counts. The chain employs TRBV5-6 and TRBJ2-5; 7 bases match TRBD2. Germline V CDR1 and CDR2: SGHDT, YYEEEE. V lost 4 bases to trimming and J lost 0 bases; unmatched junction nucleotides: 6. This CDR3 region has 15 residues. DNA of the CDR3: TGTGCCAGCAGCGAATCCGGGACTAACCAAGAGACCCAGTACTTC. Its translation: CASSESGTNQETQYF.

This clonotype has a handful of counts. The chain is built from TRBV27 and TRBJ2-6; 8 positions match TRBD1. CDR1 is MNHEY and CDR2 is SMNVEV in the germline V gene (reference sequence). With V trimmed by 6 bases and J by 0 bases, 13 bases remained unmatched. CDR3 size: 19 residues. The CDR3 loop is CASRPKGQGPLSGANVLTF. CDR3 nucleotides: TGTGCCAGCAGACCGAAAGGACAGGGACCCCTCTCTGGGGCCAACGTCCTGACTTTC.

This clonotype was found a few times. J is TRBJ2-1 and V is TRBV5-1; 12 bases line up with TRBD2. J gave up 8 bases and V 0 bases, and 6 bases lay outside the gene matches. The CDR3 has 16 residues. Germline CDR1 and CDR2: SGHRS and YFSETQ. The CDR3 region is CASSLDPGLAGYEQFF. CDR3 DNA sequence: TGCGCCAGCAGCTTGGACCCGGGACTAGCGGGTTATGAGCAGTTCTTC.

Only a few counts were recorded for this clonotype. V usage is TRBV12-3 or TRBV12-4 and J usage is TRBJ2-3; 7 bases map to TRBD1. V shed 6 bases, J shed 5 bases, and the junction held 8 bases outside the gene matches. The CDR3 contains 14 residues. The CDR3, as DNA: TGTGCCAGCAGGGTCACAGGGGCGGGAGATACGCAGTATTTT. This gives the protein CASRVTGAGDTQYF.

The chain has TRBV20-1 and TRBJ2-7; 9 bases fit TRBD1. The V segment lost 0 bases and the J segment 1 base; nucleotides outside the gene matches: 7. The CDR3 contains 16 residues. Per the germline V gene, CDR1 is DFQATT and CDR2 is SNEGSKA (reference sequence). The CDR3 region is CSARENRGRLSYEQYF. CDR3 in DNA: TGCAGTGCTAGAGAAAACAGGGGGCGCCTTTCCTACGAGCAGTACTTC.

This clonotype was found many times. This chain uses TRBV7-3 with TRBJ2-3; perhaps TRBD1 as D (5 bases). V was shortened by 3 bases and J by 3 bases, with 16 bases between the two germline ends. The CDR3 spans 16 residues. Germline CDR1 is SGHTA and CDR2 is FQGTGA. This CDR3 is CASSLAPGLGTDTQYF. Here the CDR3 DNA reads TGTGCCAGCAGCTTGGCCCCAGGGCTCGGGACAGATACGCAGTATTTT.

This clonotype was picked up many times. V usage is TRBV3-1 and J usage is TRBJ2-1; perhaps D is TRBD1 or TRBD2 (6 bases each). The V and J ends lost 0 bases and 0 bases respectively, with 15 bases between them. CDR3 length: 18 residues. The germline V gene encodes CDR1 LGHDT and CDR2 YNNKEL (reference sequence). DNA for the CDR3: TGTGCCAGCAGCCAAGAAGGTGGAGGGGGAAGCTCCTACAATGAGCAGTTCTTC. Translation: CASSQEGGGGSSYNEQFF.

This clonotype was seen at least ten times. This rearrangement joins TRBV7-6 to TRBJ1-5, with 7 bases aligning to TRBD1. This CDR3 spans 15 amino acids. Per germline, CDR1 SGHVS and CDR2 FNYEAQ. The junction had 4 bases not matched to a gene; V was cut back by 5 bases and J by 0 bases. The CDR3 here is CASSAGQNSNQPQHF. DNA for the CDR3: TGTGCCAGCAGCGCGGGACAGAATAGCAATCAGCCCCAGCATTTT.